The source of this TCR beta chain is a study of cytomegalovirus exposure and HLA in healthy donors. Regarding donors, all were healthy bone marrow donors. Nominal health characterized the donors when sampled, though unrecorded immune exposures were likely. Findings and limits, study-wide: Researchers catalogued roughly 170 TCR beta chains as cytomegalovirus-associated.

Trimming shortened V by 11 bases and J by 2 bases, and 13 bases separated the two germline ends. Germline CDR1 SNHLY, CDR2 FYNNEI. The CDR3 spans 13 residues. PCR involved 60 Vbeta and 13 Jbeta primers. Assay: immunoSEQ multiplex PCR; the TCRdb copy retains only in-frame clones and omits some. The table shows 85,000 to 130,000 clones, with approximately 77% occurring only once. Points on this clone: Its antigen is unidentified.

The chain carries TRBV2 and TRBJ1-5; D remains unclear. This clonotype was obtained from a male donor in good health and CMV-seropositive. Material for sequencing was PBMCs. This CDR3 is CAVSGEGNQPQHF. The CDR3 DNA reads TGTGCCGTCAGCGGGGAAGGCAATCAGCCCCAGCATTTT. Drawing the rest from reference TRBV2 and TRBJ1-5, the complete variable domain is EPEVTQTPSHQVTQMGQEVILRCVPISNHLYFYWYRQILGQKVEFLVSFYNNEISEKSEIFDDQFSVERPDGSNFTLKIRSTKLEDSAMYFCAVSGEGNQPQHFGDGTRLSIL.